Below are 17 T cell receptor beta chains sequenced from a single sample in a study of a mutant IDH1 vaccine in newly diagnosed glioma. The time point was: week 23, last vaccination. The content of each vaccine dose was 300 ug of mutant IDH1 20-mer peptide, and topical imiquimod accompanied it. Their antigen targets remain unknown. Using immunoSEQ multiplex PCR, the repertoire was profiled, and TCRdb retains in-frame clones only, with some absent. The table has approximately 44,000 clones, around 93% seen once. The sequencing used PBMCs, collected from a glioma patient whose treatment included an IDH1 peptide vaccine. These receptors were collected from a man aged 50-59 years with glioma.

V is TRBV7-2 and J is TRBJ2-5, with TRBD1 matching over 8 bases. The CDR3 has 14 residues. The germline V gene encodes CDR1 SGHTA and CDR2 FQGNSA. Trimming took 5 bases from V and 4 from J; bases not matched to a gene: 6. CDR3 loop: CASSPDRATETQYF. The CDR3 nucleotides read TGTGCCAGCAGCCCGGACAGGGCGACAGAGACCCAGTACTTC.

V gene TRBV14 combines with J gene TRBJ1-2; D possibly corresponds to TRBD1 (5 bases). Looked up from germline, CDR1 is SGHDN and CDR2 is FVKESK. This CDR3 spans 14 amino acids. Trimming left V 4 bases short and J 3 bases short, with 12 bases between. This chain's CDR3 is CASSPRGQDYGYTF. For the CDR3, the DNA is TGTGCCAGCAGCCCTAGGGGCCAGGACTATGGCTACACCTTC.

The chain has TRBV11-1 and TRBJ2-7; 7 bases agree with TRBD1. Germline lookup yields CDR1 SGHAT and CDR2 FQDESV (reference sequence). This CDR3 comprises 13 residues. V shed 2 bases and J 6 bases; nucleotides not matched to a gene: 4. The CDR3 sequence is CASSLTTGAEQYF. The CDR3 DNA follows: TGTGCCAGCAGCTTAACCACAGGGGCCGAGCAGTACTTC.

V usage is TRBV5-6 and J usage is TRBJ2-7; D call uncertain. V was clipped by 2 bases and J by 3 bases, with 12 bases between them. The CDR3 runs 14 residues. The germline V gene has CDR1 SGHDT and CDR2 YYEEEE. This chain's CDR3 is CASSLTGPRYEQYF. CDR3 nucleotide sequence: TGTGCCAGCAGCTTAACCGGGCCTCGCTACGAGCAGTACTTC. Drawing the rest from reference TRBV5-6 and TRBJ2-7, the complete variable domain is DAGVTQSPTHLIKTRGQQVTLRCSPKSGHDTVSWYQQALGQGPQFIFQYYEEEERQRGNFPDRFSGHQFPNYSSELNVNALLLGDSALYLCASSLTGPRYEQYFGPGTRLTVT.

V gene TRBV18 combines with J gene TRBJ2-7; TRBD1 agrees at 9 bases. Germline V gene lookup returns CDR1 KGHSH and CDR2 LQKENI. Trimming removed 0 bases from V and 6 bases from J; junction bases left unmatched: 6. There are 15 residues in the CDR3. The CDR3 nucleotides are TGTGCCAGCTCACCACCGTCGGGACAGGGAGGCGAGCAGTACTTC. It codes for CASSPPSGQGGEQYF.

The J gene is TRBJ1-5, the V gene TRBV5-6; TRBD1 is a possible D gene (5 bases). Trimming took 0 bases from V and 0 from J, leaving 10 bases between them. The CDR3 loop spans 16 amino acids. Germline CDR1 SGHDT, CDR2 YYEEEE. The CDR3 nucleotides read TGTGCCAGCAGCTTGGGGGGACCGTATAGCAATCAGCCCCAGCATTTT. This sequence encodes CASSLGGPYSNQPQHF.

CDR3 nucleotide sequence: TGCGCCAGCGGGGGACAGGGAGGTTCACCCCTCCACTTT. Its translation: CASGGQGGSPLHF. The chain is built from TRBV10-2 and TRBJ1-6; 9 positions match TRBD1. Germline loops: CDR1 WSHSY, CDR2 SAAADI. V lost 8 bases and J lost 9; bases outside the gene matches: 5. This CDR3 contains 13 residues.

The chain links TRBV4-2 to TRBJ1-1, with a possible D match to TRBD1 (5 bases). The CDR3 runs 16 residues. V was trimmed by 0 bases and J by 0 bases, leaving 11 bases between them. Per the germline V gene, CDR1 is LGHNA and CDR2 is YNFKEQ. CDR3 sequence (DNA): TGTGCCAGCAGCCAAGATAAGGGGCGGATGAACACTGAAGCTTTCTTT. Protein product: CASSQDKGRMNTEAFF.

Of note for this clone: The germline gene is not matched at one end of the junction; a read error may be the cause. The chain joins TRBV6-1 to TRBJ1-1; the match to TRBD1 covers 7 bases. Germline values: CDR1 MNHNS, CDR2 SASEGT. This CDR3 is 11 amino acids long. CDR3 sequence: CASSEKDRVVF. The CDR3, as DNA: TGTGCCAGCAGTGAGAAAGACAGGGTCGTCTTT.

The genes are TRBV6-5 and TRBJ2-1; the D is unclear. Germline values: CDR1 MNHEY, CDR2 SVGAGI. The CDR3 runs to 13 residues. The V end lost 6 bases, the J end lost 10 bases, and 16 bases lay between the germline ends. This CDR3 is CASSATHLGEQFF. Here the CDR3 DNA reads TGTGCCAGCAGCGCGACTCATCTCGGGGAGCAGTTCTTC.

This chain joins TRBV6-5 and TRBJ2-2; a weak D match, TRBD2 (5 bases). Trimming pared 10 bases from V and 6 bases from J, leaving 15 bases between. The CDR3 is made up of 13 amino acids. Germline values: CDR1 MNHEY, CDR2 SVGAGI. Here the CDR3 DNA reads TGTGCCACAGAGGGAGTATATCCCGGGGAGCTGTTTTTT. Its translation is CATEGVYPGELFF.

The CDR3 DNA reads TGTGCCAGCACCGGAGGACCGTATGGTAATCAGCCCCAGCATTTT. It yields the protein CASTGGPYGNQPQHF. The genes are TRBV6-6 and TRBJ1-5; D gene uncertain. The CDR3 length is 15 residues. Germline V gene data show CDR1 as MNHNY and CDR2 as SVGAGI (reference sequence). V shed 7 bases and J shed 4 bases, with 17 bases lying between them.

The V call is TRBV27, the J call TRBJ2-1, with D unclear. CDR1 and CDR2 (germline): MNHEY, SMNVEV (reference sequence). Trimming took off 6 bases at V and 6 bases at J, with 9 bases between the two ends. This CDR3 has 12 amino acids. CDR3 coding DNA: TGTGCCAGCAGACCTAACCTCAATGAGCAGTTCTTC. Amino acids: CASRPNLNEQFF.

The chain uses TRBV2 and TRBJ2-1; weak D call: TRBD1 (5 bases). The CDR3 is made up of 14 amino acids. V shed 5 bases and J shed 0 bases, with 8 bases lying between them. Per the germline V gene, CDR1 is SNHLY and CDR2 is FYNNEI. CDR3 in amino acids: CASSPGISYNEQFF. As DNA, the CDR3 is TGTGCCAGCAGTCCAGGGATCTCCTACAATGAGCAGTTCTTC. The complete variable domain, with remaining parts taken from reference TRBV2 and TRBJ2-1, reads EPEVTQTPSHQVTQMGQEVILRCVPISNHLYFYWYRQILGQKVEFLVSFYNNEISEKSEIFDDQFSVERPDGSNFTLKIRSTKLEDSAMYFCASSPGISYNEQFFGPGTRLTVL.

The gene calls are TRBV2 and TRBJ2-7, with D uncertain. This CDR3 has 10 residues. Germline CDR1 and CDR2: SNHLY and FYNNEI. The V gene lost 3 bases and the J gene lost 5 bases, with 2 bases spanning the gap. The CDR3, as DNA: TGTGCCAGCAGTGAGGACGAGCAGTACTTC. Residues: CASSEDEQYF.

The chain combines TRBV6-5 with TRBJ2-7, with D perhaps TRBD1 (5 bases). V was shortened by 5 bases and J by 3 bases, with 11 bases between the two germline ends. The CDR3 has 13 amino acids. Germline CDR1 is MNHEY and CDR2 is SVGAGI. CDR3 nucleotide sequence: TGTGCCAGCAGTAAGACAGATATCTACGAGCAGTACTTC. Its translation is CASSKTDIYEQYF.

This sequence joins TRBV28 and TRBJ1-2, with no clear D. This CDR3 spans 11 amino acids. The ends were cut back, 6 bases at V and 3 bases at J, with 5 bases in the middle. Germline V gene data show CDR1 as MDHEN and CDR2 as SYDVKM. The CDR3 sequence is CASSIDYGYTF. CDR3 coding DNA: TGTGCCAGCAGCATCGACTATGGCTACACCTTC.